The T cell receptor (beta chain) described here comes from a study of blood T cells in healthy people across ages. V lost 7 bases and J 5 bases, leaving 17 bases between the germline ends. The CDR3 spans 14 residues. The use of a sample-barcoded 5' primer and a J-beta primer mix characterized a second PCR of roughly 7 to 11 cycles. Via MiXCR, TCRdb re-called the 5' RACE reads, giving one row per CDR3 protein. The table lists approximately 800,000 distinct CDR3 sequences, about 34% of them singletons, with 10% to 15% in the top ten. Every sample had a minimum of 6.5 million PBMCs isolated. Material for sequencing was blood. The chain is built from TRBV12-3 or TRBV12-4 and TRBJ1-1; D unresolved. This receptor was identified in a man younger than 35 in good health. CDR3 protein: CASTHLPERTEAFF. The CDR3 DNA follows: TGTGCCAGCACCCATCTTCCAGAACGGACTGAAGCTTTCTTT.